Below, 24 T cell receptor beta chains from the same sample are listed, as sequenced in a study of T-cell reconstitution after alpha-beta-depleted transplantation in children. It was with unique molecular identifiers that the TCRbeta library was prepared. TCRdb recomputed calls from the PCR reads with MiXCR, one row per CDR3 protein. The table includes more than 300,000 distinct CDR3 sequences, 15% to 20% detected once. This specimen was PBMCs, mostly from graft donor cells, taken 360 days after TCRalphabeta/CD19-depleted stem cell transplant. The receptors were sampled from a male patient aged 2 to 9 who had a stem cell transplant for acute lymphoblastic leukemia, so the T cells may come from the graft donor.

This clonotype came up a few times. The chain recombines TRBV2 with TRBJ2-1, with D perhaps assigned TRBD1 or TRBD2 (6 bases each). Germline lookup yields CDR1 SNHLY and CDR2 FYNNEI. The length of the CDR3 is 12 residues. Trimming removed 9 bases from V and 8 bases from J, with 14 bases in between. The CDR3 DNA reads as TGTGCCAGAGGGGGGACTCGAGATGAGCAGTTCTTC. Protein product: CARGGTRDEQFF.

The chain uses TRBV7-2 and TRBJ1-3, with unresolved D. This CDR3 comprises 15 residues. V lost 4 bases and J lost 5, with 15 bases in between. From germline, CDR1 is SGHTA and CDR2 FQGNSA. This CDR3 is CASSSPGLWRNTIYF. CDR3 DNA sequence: TGTGCCAGCAGCTCACCCGGACTGTGGAGAAACACCATATATTTT.

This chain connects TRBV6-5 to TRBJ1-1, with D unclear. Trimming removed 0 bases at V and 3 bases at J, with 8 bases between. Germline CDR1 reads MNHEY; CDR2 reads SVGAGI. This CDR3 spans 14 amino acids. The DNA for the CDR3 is TGTGCCAGCAGTTACTCCGGTCCCTACACTGAAGCTTTCTTT. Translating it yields CASSYSGPYTEAFF.

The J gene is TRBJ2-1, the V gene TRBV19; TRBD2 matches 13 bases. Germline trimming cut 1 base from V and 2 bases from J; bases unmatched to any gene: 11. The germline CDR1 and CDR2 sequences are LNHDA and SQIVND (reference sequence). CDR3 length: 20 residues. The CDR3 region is CASSIVPPSTSGRAYNEQFF. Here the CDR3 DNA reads TGTGCCAGTAGTATAGTTCCCCCCTCTACTAGCGGGAGGGCCTACAATGAGCAGTTCTTC. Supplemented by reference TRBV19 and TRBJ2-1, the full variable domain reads DGGITQSPKYLFRKEGQNVTLSCEQNLNHDAMYWYRQDPGQGLRLIYYSQIVNDFQKGDIAEGYSVSREKKESFPLTVTSAQKNPTAFYLCASSIVPPSTSGRAYNEQFFGPGTRLTVL.

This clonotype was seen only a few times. The CDR3 DNA reads as TGCAGTGCTAGAGATGGGGCGCGCTCTGGAAACACCATATATTTT. It yields the protein CSARDGARSGNTIYF. This chain connects TRBV20-1 to TRBJ1-3; D perhaps matches TRBD1 (5 bases). V lost 0 bases and J 0 bases, leaving 9 bases between the germline ends. The germline V gene encodes CDR1 DFQATT and CDR2 SNEGSKA (reference sequence). The length of the CDR3 is 15 residues.

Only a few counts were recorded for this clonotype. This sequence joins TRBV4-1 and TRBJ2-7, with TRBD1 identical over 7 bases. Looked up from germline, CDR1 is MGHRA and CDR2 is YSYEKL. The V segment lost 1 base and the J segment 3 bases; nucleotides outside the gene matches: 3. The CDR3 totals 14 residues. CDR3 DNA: TGCGCCAGCAGCCAAGGGGACAGACGCTACGAGCAGTACTTC. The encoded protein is CASSQGDRRYEQYF.

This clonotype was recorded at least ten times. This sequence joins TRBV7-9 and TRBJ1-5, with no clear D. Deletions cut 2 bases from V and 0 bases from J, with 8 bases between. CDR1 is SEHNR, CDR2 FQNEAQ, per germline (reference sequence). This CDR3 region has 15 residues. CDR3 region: CASSLNGHSNQPQHF. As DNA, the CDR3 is TGTGCCAGCAGCTTAAACGGTCATAGCAATCAGCCCCAGCATTTT.

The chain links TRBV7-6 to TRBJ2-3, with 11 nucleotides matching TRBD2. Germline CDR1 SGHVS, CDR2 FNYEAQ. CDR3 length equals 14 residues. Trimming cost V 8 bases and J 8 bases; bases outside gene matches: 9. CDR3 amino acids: CASRPGLAEGTQYF. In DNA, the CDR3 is TGTGCCAGCCGCCCGGGACTAGCGGAAGGTACGCAGTATTTT. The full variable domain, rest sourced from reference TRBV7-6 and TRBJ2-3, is GAGVSQSPRYKVTKRGQDVALRCDPISGHVSLYWYRQALGQGPEFLTYFNYEAQQDKSGLPNDRFSAERPEGSISTLTIQRTEQRDSAMYRCASRPGLAEGTQYFGPGTRLTVL.

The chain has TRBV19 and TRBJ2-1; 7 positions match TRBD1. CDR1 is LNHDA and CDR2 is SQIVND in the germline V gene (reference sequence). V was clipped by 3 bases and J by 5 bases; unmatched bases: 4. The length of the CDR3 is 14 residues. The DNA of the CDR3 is TGTGCCAGTAGTATTGACAGGGCTCACAATGAGCAGTTCTTC. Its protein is CASSIDRAHNEQFF. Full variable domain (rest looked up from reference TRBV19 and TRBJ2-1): DGGITQSPKYLFRKEGQNVTLSCEQNLNHDAMYWYRQDPGQGLRLIYYSQIVNDFQKGDIAEGYSVSREKKESFPLTVTSAQKNPTAFYLCASSIDRAHNEQFFGPGTRLTVL.

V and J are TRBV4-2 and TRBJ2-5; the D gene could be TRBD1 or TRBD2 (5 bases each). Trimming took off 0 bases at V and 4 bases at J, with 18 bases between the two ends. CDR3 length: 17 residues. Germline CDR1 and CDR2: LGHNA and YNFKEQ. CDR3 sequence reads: CASSQERAGTPRETQYF. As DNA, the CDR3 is TGTGCCAGCAGCCAAGAGCGTGCCGGGACCCCCAGAGAGACCCAGTACTTC.

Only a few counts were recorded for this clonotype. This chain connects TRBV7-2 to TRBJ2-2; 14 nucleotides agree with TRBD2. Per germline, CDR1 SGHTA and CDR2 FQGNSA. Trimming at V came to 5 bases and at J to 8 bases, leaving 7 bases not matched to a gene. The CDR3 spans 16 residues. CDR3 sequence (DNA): TGTGCCAGCAGCCCGACTAGCGGGAGGGCCGGTGGGGAGCTGTTTTTT. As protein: CASSPTSGRAGGELFF.

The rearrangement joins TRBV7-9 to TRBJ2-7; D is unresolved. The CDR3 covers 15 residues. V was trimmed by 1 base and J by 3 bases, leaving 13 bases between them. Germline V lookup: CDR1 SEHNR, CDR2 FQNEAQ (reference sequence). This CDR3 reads CASSLGAMGSYEQYF. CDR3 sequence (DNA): TGTGCCAGCAGCTTAGGGGCCATGGGTAGCTACGAGCAGTACTTC.

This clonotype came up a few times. CDR3 amino acids: CASSLWRRTGAKNIQYF. The CDR3 bases are TGTGCCAGCAGTTTATGGAGGCGGACAGGGGCCAAAAACATTCAGTACTTC. The chain couples TRBV12-3 or TRBV12-4 to TRBJ2-4; 8 bases are shared with TRBD1. V lost 2 bases and J lost 1; bases outside the gene matches: 7. The CDR3 is 17 residues long.

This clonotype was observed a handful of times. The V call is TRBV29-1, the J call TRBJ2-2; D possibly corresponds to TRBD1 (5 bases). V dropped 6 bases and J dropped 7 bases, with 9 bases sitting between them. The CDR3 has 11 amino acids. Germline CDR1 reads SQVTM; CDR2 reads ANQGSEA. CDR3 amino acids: CSVKGLGELFF. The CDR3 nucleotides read TGCAGCGTCAAGGGGCTCGGGGAGCTGTTTTTT.

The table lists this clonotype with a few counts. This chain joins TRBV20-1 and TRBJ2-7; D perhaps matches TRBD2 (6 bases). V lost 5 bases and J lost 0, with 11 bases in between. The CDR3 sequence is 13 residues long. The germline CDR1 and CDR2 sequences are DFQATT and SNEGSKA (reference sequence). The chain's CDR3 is CSARPGLSYEQYF. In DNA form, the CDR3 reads TGCAGTGCTCGCCCGGGACTCTCCTACGAGCAGTACTTC.

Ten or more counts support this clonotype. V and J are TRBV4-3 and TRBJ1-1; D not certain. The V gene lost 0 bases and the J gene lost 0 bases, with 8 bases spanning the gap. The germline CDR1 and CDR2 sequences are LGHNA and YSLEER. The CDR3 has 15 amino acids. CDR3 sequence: CASSQDLSVNTEAFF. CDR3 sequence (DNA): TGCGCCAGCAGCCAAGATCTATCAGTGAACACTGAAGCTTTCTTT.

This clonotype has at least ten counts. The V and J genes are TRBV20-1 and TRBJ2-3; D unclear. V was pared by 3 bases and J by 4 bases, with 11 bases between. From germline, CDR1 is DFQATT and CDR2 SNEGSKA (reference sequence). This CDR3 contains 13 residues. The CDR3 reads CSASRVVADTQYF. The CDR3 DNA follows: TGCAGTGCTAGTCGAGTGGTGGCAGATACGCAGTATTTT.

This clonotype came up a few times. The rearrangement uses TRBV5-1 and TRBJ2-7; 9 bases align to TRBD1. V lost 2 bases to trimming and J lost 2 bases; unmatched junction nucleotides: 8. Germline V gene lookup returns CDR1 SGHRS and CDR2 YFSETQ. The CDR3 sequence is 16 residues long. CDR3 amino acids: CASSLSTGGIAYEQYF. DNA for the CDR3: TGCGCCAGCAGCTTAAGTACAGGGGGCATCGCCTACGAGCAGTACTTC. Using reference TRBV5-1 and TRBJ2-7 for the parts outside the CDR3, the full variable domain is KAGVTQTPRYLIKTRGQQVTLSCSPISGHRSVSWYQQTPGQGLQFLFEYFSETQRNKGNFPGRFSGRQFSNSRSEMNVSTLELGDSALYLCASSLSTGGIAYEQYFGPGTRLTVT.

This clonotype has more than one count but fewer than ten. The CDR3 DNA is TGCGCCAGCAGCCAAGAAAGGAGGGTAGGGGATCAGCCCCAGCATTTT. Protein: CASSQERRVGDQPQHF. The chain recombines TRBV4-3 with TRBJ1-5; the D gene is possibly TRBD1 (5 bases). Per the germline V gene, CDR1 is LGHNA and CDR2 is YSLEER. CDR3 length: 16 amino acids. The V gene lost 0 bases and the J gene lost 5 bases, with 14 bases spanning the gap.

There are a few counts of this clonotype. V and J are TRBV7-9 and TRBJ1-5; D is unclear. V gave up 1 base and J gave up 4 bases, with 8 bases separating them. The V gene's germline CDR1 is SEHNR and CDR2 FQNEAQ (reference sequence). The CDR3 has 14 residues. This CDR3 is CASSLVGANQPQHF. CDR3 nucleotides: TGTGCCAGCAGCTTAGTTGGAGCAAATCAGCCCCAGCATTTT.

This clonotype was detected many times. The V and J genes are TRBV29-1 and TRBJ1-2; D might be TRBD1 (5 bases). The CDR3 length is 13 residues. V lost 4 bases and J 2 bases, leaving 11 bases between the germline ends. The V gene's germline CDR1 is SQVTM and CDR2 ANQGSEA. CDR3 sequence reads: CSVAQTENYGYTF. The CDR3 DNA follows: TGCAGCGTTGCCCAGACAGAGAACTATGGCTACACCTTC.

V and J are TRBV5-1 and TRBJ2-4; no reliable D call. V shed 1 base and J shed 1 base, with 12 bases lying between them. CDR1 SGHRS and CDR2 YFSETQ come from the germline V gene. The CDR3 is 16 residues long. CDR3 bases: TGCGCCAGCAGCTTGAATGTTTTGGGGGCCAAAAACATTCAGTACTTC. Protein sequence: CASSLNVLGAKNIQYF.

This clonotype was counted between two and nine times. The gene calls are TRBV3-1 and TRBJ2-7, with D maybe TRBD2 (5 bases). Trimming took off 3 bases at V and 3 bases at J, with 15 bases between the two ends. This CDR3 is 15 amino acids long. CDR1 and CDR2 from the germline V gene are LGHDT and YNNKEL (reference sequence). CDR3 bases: TGTGCCAGCAGCCACTCAGGACTCAGAAACTACGAGCAGTACTTC. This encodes CASSHSGLRNYEQYF.

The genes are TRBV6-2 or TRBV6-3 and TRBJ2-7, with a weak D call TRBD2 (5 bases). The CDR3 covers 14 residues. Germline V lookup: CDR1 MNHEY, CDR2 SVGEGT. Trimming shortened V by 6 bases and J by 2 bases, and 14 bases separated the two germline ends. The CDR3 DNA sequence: TGTGCCAGCAGCTCGGGATGGAACCCCTACGAGCAGTACTTC. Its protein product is CASSSGWNPYEQYF.